This TCR beta chain was obtained from a study of blood T cell repertoires in COVID-19. Overall study context: COVID-19 samples, acute and convalescent, were from the United States, Italy and Spain. T cells, B-cell-depleted T cells, or PBMCs provided the cDNA or gDNA that served as material.

Source study methods: Reference gene primers were amplified, and this amplification served to estimate nucleated cell counts. The table came from immunoSEQ multiplex PCR; TCRdb's copy has only in-frame clones and leaves some out. From that table come the V and J calls and clone size; the DNA was used to work out D and trimming. Here the sample spans 120,000 or so clones, approximately 85% being singletons. V lost 6 bases and J 8 bases, leaving 11 bases between the germline ends. Looked up from germline, CDR1 is SQVTM and CDR2 is ANQGSEA. This CDR3 has 11 residues. The chain recombines TRBV29-1 with TRBJ2-1, with TRBD2 as a possible D gene (5 bases). The specimen sequenced was peripheral blood. The TCR originated in a human donor in a cohort sampled during active COVID-19. In DNA form, the CDR3 reads TGCAGCGTAGCTGGAGGCGATGAGCAGTTCTTC. This sequence encodes CSVAGGDEQFF.